Below, one T cell receptor (beta chain) is given with its context. Its target is not known. This CDR3 has 16 residues. The J segment lost 3 bases and the V segment lost 1 base, leaving 7 bases of the junction unmatched. CDR1 SGHRS and CDR2 YFSETQ come from the germline V gene. This specimen belongs to a study of cytomegalovirus exposure and HLA in healthy donors. The study, taken as a whole, reports: Researchers catalogued 164 TCR beta chains as cytomegalovirus-associated.

Repertoires were generated with immunoSEQ multiplex PCR, while TCRdb's copy carries only in-frame clones and drops some. Here the sample spans fewer than 60,000 clones, roughly 89% being singletons. The sequenced sample was PBMCs. The clonotype was recovered from a woman younger than 30 in good health and CMV-seronegative. The chain is built from TRBV5-1 and TRBJ2-7; 10 nucleotides match TRBD2. This CDR3 is CASSLPSGRSGYEQYF. The CDR3 DNA reads TGCGCCAGCAGCTTGCCTAGCGGGAGATCGGGCTACGAGCAGTACTTC.